This T cell receptor (beta chain) was captured by sequencing in a study of CD8+ T cells in alopecia areata. Extraction of RNA preceded its reverse transcription into cDNA, which served as the sequencing template. Measured with immunoSEQ multiplex PCR; TCRdb has only the in-frame clones, and not every one. The repertoire holds 90,000 to 120,000 clones, with 65% to 85% as singletons. Regarding treatment: oral pan-JAK inhibitor, 5-10 mg twice daily. Specimen: CD8+ T cells sorted from blood, collected at week 24, from a patient treated with tofacitinib. The TCR originated in a human donor with alopecia areata.

In DNA, the CDR3 is TGTGCCAGCAGTTTAGGACTAGCGGGGGGTATTGAGCAGTTCTTC. It specifies CASSLGLAGGIEQFF. The chain has TRBV6-5 and TRBJ2-1, with 14 positions matching TRBD2. The CDR3 contains 15 residues. The ends lost 4 bases at V and 9 bases at J; junction bases unmatched: 5. In germline, CDR1 is MNHEY, CDR2 SVGAGI.